One sample yielded the 2 T cell receptor beta chains listed below, sequenced in a study of neurological immune-mediated disorders. MiXCR, applied by TCRdb to the 5' RACE reads, yields one record per CDR3 protein. This sample has approximately 100,000 distinct CDR3 sequences, with around 3.5% found just once. Input material: PBMCs. All receptors derive from a woman between 45 and 65 years old with multiple sclerosis.

This clonotype was counted at least ten times. The gene calls are TRBV6-2 or TRBV6-3 and TRBJ2-7; D is perhaps TRBD2 (7 bases). The CDR3 loop spans 17 amino acids. V was shortened by 2 bases and J by 0 bases, with 17 bases between the two germline ends. Looked up from germline, CDR1 is MNHEY and CDR2 is SVGEGT. The CDR3 coding sequence is TGTGCCAGCAGTTACACCCGGGGGGCGCGAGACTCCTACGAGCAGTACTTC. It encodes CASSYTRGARDSYEQYF.

The sample holds many counts of this clonotype. The chain has TRBV7-6 and TRBJ2-3, with 11 nucleotides matching TRBD2. This CDR3 is 17 amino acids long. Trimming took 5 bases from V and 7 from J; bases not matched to a gene: 14. Per germline, CDR1 SGHVS and CDR2 FNYEAQ. This chain's CDR3 is CASSDHTLAGVRNTQYF. Here the CDR3 DNA reads TGTGCCAGCAGCGACCACACACTAGCGGGGGTGCGAAATACGCAGTATTTT. The full variable domain, rest sourced from reference TRBV7-6 and TRBJ2-3, is GAGVSQSPRYKVTKRGQDVALRCDPISGHVSLYWYRQALGQGPEFLTYFNYEAQQDKSGLPNDRFSAERPEGSISTLTIQRTEQRDSAMYRCASSDHTLAGVRNTQYFGPGTRLTVL.